Listed here are 4 T cell receptor beta chains from one sample, sequenced in a study of beta chain features in type 1 diabetes. Broader study findings: A moderate, significant TCRB CDR3 shortening appeared in type 1 diabetes across four CD4+ subsets.

No antigen has been identified for these receptors. Expressed TCRB transcripts were sequenced, since all the RNA that had been isolated was reverse transcribed. This table comes from immunoSEQ multiplex PCR, and its TCRdb copy is limited to in-frame clones, with some not included. Altogether 100,000 to 150,000 clones are present, roughly 17% being singletons, with the ten largest covering 2.6%. The sequenced sample was central memory CD4+ T cells from blood. All receptors come from a man younger than 35 with type 1 diabetes.

The sample holds a few counts of this clone. The chain's CDR3 is CASSQGLRGKHEQYF. The CDR3 region has the DNA TGTGCCAGCAGCCAAGGCCTCAGGGGGAAGCACGAGCAGTACTTC. This chain uses TRBV14 with TRBJ2-7; 7 nucleotides align to TRBD1. This CDR3 spans 15 amino acids. Germline lookup yields CDR1 SGHDN and CDR2 FVKESK. The V gene end was trimmed by 1 base and the J gene end by 5 bases; junction bases not matched to a gene: 8.

The chain employs TRBV7-2 and TRBJ2-7, with 8 bases that match TRBD1. This CDR3 has 12 amino acids. Germline V gives CDR1 SGHTA, CDR2 FQGNSA. V was pared by 5 bases and J by 9 bases, with 6 bases of the junction left unmatched. CDR3 region: CASSQGQGWQYF. The DNA of the CDR3 is TGTGCCAGCAGCCAAGGACAGGGCTGGCAGTACTTC.

The chain joins TRBV29-1 to TRBJ1-5, with a weak D call TRBD1 (5 bases). Trimming took 0 bases from V and 7 from J, leaving 10 bases between them. This CDR3 spans 13 amino acids. CDR1 SQVTM and CDR2 ANQGSEA come from the germline V gene. The CDR3 nucleotides are TGCAGCGTTGAAGACAGTTCAGGGCAGCCCCAGCATTTT. This translates into CSVEDSSGQPQHF.

As DNA, the CDR3 is TGTGCCAGCATTCTAGGACGGGGAGAGACCCAGTACTTC. Translating it yields CASILGRGETQYF. This chain links TRBV6-6 with TRBJ2-5; perhaps TRBD2 as D (5 bases). Germline assignment: CDR1 MNHNY and CDR2 SVGAGI (reference sequence). Trimming took off 7 bases at V and 4 bases at J, with 13 bases between the two ends. CDR3 length: 13 amino acids.